These 30 T cell receptor beta chains originate from one sample sequenced in a study of blood T cells in healthy people across ages. A J-beta primer mix and a sample-barcoded 5' primer were used in a second PCR of roughly 6 to 11 cycles. MiXCR was run by TCRdb on the 5' RACE reads, yielding one entry per CDR3 protein. The sample has 1.5 million to 2 million distinct CDR3 sequences, less than 50% seen once. Sequences were obtained from blood. Receptors were obtained from a woman aged 40-49 years in good health.

This clonotype appeared a few times. The chain carries TRBV11-2 and TRBJ2-5; TRBD2 matches at 8 bases. The CDR3 covers 17 residues. Per germline, CDR1 SGHAT and CDR2 FQNNGV. V shed 5 bases, J shed 4 bases, and the junction held 15 bases outside the gene matches. The CDR3 here is CASSPRPTGGLGETQYF. CDR3 sequence (DNA): TGTGCCAGCAGCCCGCGACCTACGGGGGGGCTTGGAGAGACCCAGTACTTC.

The count of this clonotype is one. CDR3 in amino acids: CASSQGAGGGNTIYF. The CDR3 region has the DNA TGTGCCAGCAGCCAAGGGGCAGGGGGTGGAAACACCATATATTTT. This chain connects TRBV4-2 to TRBJ1-3; TRBD1 aligns across 7 bases. In germline, CDR1 is LGHNA, CDR2 YNFKEQ. The CDR3 extends over 15 amino acids. V shed 1 base and J 3 bases; nucleotides not matched to a gene: 3.

J is TRBJ2-1 and V is TRBV6-2 or TRBV6-3; 9 bases match TRBD1. Trimming at V came to 2 bases and at J to 4 bases, leaving 3 bases not matched to a gene. CDR1 is MNHEY and CDR2 is SVGEGT in the germline V gene. This CDR3 comprises 15 residues. The CDR3 sequence is CASSYEGTGYNEQFF. The DNA of the CDR3 is TGTGCCAGCAGTTACGAAGGGACAGGGTACAATGAGCAGTTCTTC.

V and J are TRBV7-2 and TRBJ2-1; D gene uncertain. The CDR3 has 14 amino acids. Germline lookup yields CDR1 SGHTA and CDR2 FQGNSA. Trimming shortened V by 6 bases and J by 6 bases, and 15 bases separated the two germline ends. CDR3 coding DNA: TGTGCCAGCAGTTCCCCAATATCGGGCAATGAGCAGTTCTTC. Its translation: CASSSPISGNEQFF.

This chain connects TRBV27 to TRBJ2-4; the D is unclear. The CDR3 runs 13 residues. The germline V gene has CDR1 MNHEY and CDR2 SMNVEV (reference sequence). Trimming stripped 6 bases from V and 4 bases from J, with 10 bases between. The CDR3 loop is CASRSFGKNIQYF. CDR3 nucleotide sequence: TGTGCCAGCAGGTCATTCGGAAAAAACATTCAGTACTTC.

The chain couples TRBV7-2 to TRBJ2-3; D unclear. Deletions cut 6 bases from V and 4 bases from J, with 11 bases between. This CDR3 comprises 13 residues. Per germline, CDR1 SGHTA and CDR2 FQGNSA. CDR3 sequence: CASRSWGADTQYF. The CDR3 bases are TGTGCCAGCAGGTCGTGGGGTGCAGATACGCAGTATTTT.

The chain is built from TRBV11-2 and TRBJ2-1; D is unresolved. V was cut by 2 bases and J by 14 bases, with 13 bases left in between. The germline V gene encodes CDR1 SGHAT and CDR2 FQNNGV. This CDR3 region has 12 residues. The CDR3: CASSLWGLEEFF. The CDR3 region has the DNA TGTGCCAGCAGCTTATGGGGATTAGAGGAGTTCTTC.

This chain connects TRBV6-1 to TRBJ1-2, with D unresolved. Germline CDR1 reads MNHNS; CDR2 reads SASEGT. V was trimmed by 2 bases and J by 4 bases, leaving 11 bases between them. This CDR3 region has 14 residues. CDR3 sequence (DNA): TGTGCCAGCAGTGAAACCCTATTACTCTATGGCTACACCTTC. Its protein is CASSETLLLYGYTF.

The J gene is TRBJ2-6, the V gene TRBV24-1, with D maybe TRBD2 (5 bases). V lost 5 bases, J lost 4 bases, and 8 bases lay in between. The CDR3 extends over 14 amino acids. From germline, CDR1 is KGHDR and CDR2 SFDVKD. The DNA of the CDR3 is TGTGCCACCAGTGGAGGGTCGGGGGCCAACGTCCTGACTTTC. Translated, it gives CATSGGSGANVLTF.

Here the CDR3 reads CSASRRPRDSPLHF. In DNA form, the CDR3 reads TGCAGTGCAAGTCGTCGGCCTCGGGATTCACCCCTCCACTTT. This chain joins TRBV20-1 and TRBJ1-6; D gene unclear. The CDR3 totals 14 residues. Germline values: CDR1 DFQATT, CDR2 SNEGSKA (reference sequence). The ends were cut back, 6 bases at V and 8 bases at J, with 17 bases in the middle.

This chain connects TRBV28 to TRBJ2-5, with 8 nucleotides matching TRBD2. The end of the DNA fits TRBJ2-7 better, so the J call may be wrong. Per germline, CDR1 MDHEN and CDR2 SYDVKM. CDR3 size: 14 residues. DNA for the CDR3: TGTGCCAGCAGTACTCCGGGGGGGCCGTACGAGCAGTACTTC. Translation gives CASSTPGGPYEQYF.

This clonotype occurred once. The CDR3 region has the DNA TGTGCCAGCAGCCATTTCGGACGGGGGGCAACTGAAGCTTTCTTT. Amino acid sequence: CASSHFGRGATEAFF. V is TRBV14 and J is TRBJ1-1; D is possibly TRBD1 (6 bases). V shed 3 bases and J shed 5 bases, with 16 bases lying between them. The CDR3 totals 15 residues. The germline gives CDR1 SGHDN, CDR2 FVKESK.

The CDR3 loop reads CASSFVQGEGQPQHF. CDR3 nucleotide sequence: TGTGCCAGCAGCTTTGTACAGGGAGAGGGTCAGCCCCAGCATTTT. The chain couples TRBV7-2 to TRBJ1-5, with D possibly matching TRBD1 (6 bases). The germline gives CDR1 SGHTA, CDR2 FQGNSA. This CDR3 region has 15 residues. Trimming left V 3 bases short and J 6 bases short, with 15 bases between.

This clonotype has only a few counts. V and J are TRBV27 and TRBJ1-4; 7 bases agree with TRBD1. Trimming at V came to 4 bases and at J to 5 bases, leaving 4 bases not matched to a gene. The CDR3 runs 14 residues. Germline V CDR1 and CDR2: MNHEY, SMNVEV (reference sequence). The CDR3 sequence: CASSWDSLNEKLFF. The CDR3 DNA follows: TGTGCCAGCAGTTGGGACAGCCTAAATGAAAAACTGTTTTTT.

The chain couples TRBV7-8 to TRBJ2-3; TRBD2 aligns across 7 bases. Germline values: CDR1 SGHVS, CDR2 FQNEAQ. Trimming removed 4 bases from V and 4 bases from J; junction bases left unmatched: 14. The CDR3 totals 17 residues. The CDR3: CASSSSGTNVRADTQYF. CDR3 nucleotides: TGTGCCAGCAGCTCCTCCGGGACTAACGTACGGGCAGATACGCAGTATTTT.

The rearrangement links TRBV20-1 to TRBJ1-1, with no clear D. The germline CDR1 and CDR2 sequences are DFQATT and SNEGSKA (reference sequence). The CDR3 is 12 residues long. The germline V and J ends were trimmed by 5 bases and 11 bases, with 18 bases remaining between them. The CDR3 DNA is TGCAGTGCTGATAGTCGTTCGCAGAAGGCTTTCTTT. Translation: CSADSRSQKAFF.

In this sample, this clonotype turned up a few times. The chain links TRBV7-6 to TRBJ2-6, with 9 bases identical to TRBD1. V was pared by 4 bases and J by 1 base, with 11 bases of the junction left unmatched. CDR3 length equals 19 residues. Looked up from germline, CDR1 is SGHVS and CDR2 is FNYEAQ. CDR3 nucleotide sequence: TGTGCCAGCAGCTCTAGGGGTACAGGGGGCGCGTCTGGGGCCAACGTCCTGACTTTC. It yields the protein CASSSRGTGGASGANVLTF.

The CDR3 reads CASSLVGVSGGYDEQFF. The CDR3 coding sequence is TGTGCCAGCAGTTTAGTCGGGGTTAGCGGGGGTTACGATGAGCAGTTCTTC. This chain joins TRBV28 and TRBJ2-1, with TRBD2 matching 9 bases. Germline values: CDR1 MDHEN, CDR2 SYDVKM. The CDR3 spans 17 residues. Trimming removed 2 bases from V and 8 bases from J; junction bases left unmatched: 13.

The chain employs TRBV5-1 and TRBJ2-5; D may be TRBD1 (6 bases). The J call may be incorrect, as the DNA end agrees better with TRBJ2-7. Germline loops: CDR1 SGHRS, CDR2 YFSETQ. The CDR3 is 14 amino acids. CDR3 region: CASSQAQTGGEQYF. The DNA for the CDR3 is TGCGCCAGCAGCCAAGCTCAGACAGGAGGCGAGCAGTACTTC.

The chain carries TRBV28 and TRBJ1-2, with D possibly being TRBD1 (5 bases). V shed 5 bases and J shed 0 bases, with 13 bases lying between them. This CDR3 spans 15 amino acids. Germline assignment: CDR1 MDHEN and CDR2 SYDVKM. The CDR3 DNA reads as TGTGCCAGCAGTGCCCGGGACGGGGCTAACTATGGCTACACCTTC. Its translation: CASSARDGANYGYTF.

V gene TRBV19 combines with J gene TRBJ2-1, with 7 bases matching TRBD1. CDR1 and CDR2 from the germline V gene are LNHDA and SQIVND (reference sequence). Trimming cost V 5 bases and J 5 bases; bases outside gene matches: 12. The CDR3 is 16 amino acids. CDR3: CASSLYTGERHNEQFF. CDR3 nucleotides: TGTGCCAGTAGTTTGTACACAGGGGAAAGACACAATGAGCAGTTCTTC.

This clonotype was recorded a few times. CDR3 sequence (DNA): TGTGCCAGCAGTTTATCGAGTGTCAATGAGCAGTTCTTC. Translating it yields CASSLSSVNEQFF. The chain has TRBV12-3 or TRBV12-4 and TRBJ2-1; D call uncertain. The length of the CDR3 is 13 residues. V shed 2 bases and J shed 6 bases, with 8 bases lying between them.

The CDR3 region is CASWLGLVYEQYF. The CDR3 nucleotides are TGTGCCAGCTGGTTAGGGTTGGTCTACGAGCAGTACTTC. J is TRBJ2-7 and V is TRBV2; D uncertain. Trimming took 8 bases from V and 3 from J, leaving 14 bases between them. Germline CDR1 reads SNHLY; CDR2 reads FYNNEI. The CDR3 runs 13 residues.

The J gene is TRBJ2-1, the V gene TRBV6-5, with TRBD1 matching 8 bases. The CDR3 contains 12 residues. The germline V gene has CDR1 MNHEY and CDR2 SVGAGI. Trimming at V came to 5 bases and at J to 12 bases, leaving 6 bases not matched to a gene. The CDR3 DNA is TGTGCCAGCAGTGTGCAGGGGGCTGGGCAGTTCTTC. This codes for CASSVQGAGQFF.

CDR3 coding DNA: TGTGCCATCAGTGATCCGCGACAGGGCCCCTCCACCCGCGTCCTGACTTTC. Encoded protein: CAISDPRQGPSTRVLTF. The V call is TRBV10-3, the J call TRBJ2-6; 7 positions agree with TRBD1. Germline trimming cut 3 bases from V and 12 bases from J; bases unmatched to any gene: 17. CDR3 size: 17 residues. Looked up from germline, CDR1 is ENHRY and CDR2 is SYGVKD.

The rearrangement links TRBV7-9 to TRBJ1-5; D gene uncertain. Looked up from germline, CDR1 is SEHNR and CDR2 is FQNEAQ (reference sequence). The CDR3 has 13 residues. V dropped 4 bases and J dropped 4 bases, with 8 bases sitting between them. The CDR3 region is CASSSRENQPQHF. CDR3 nucleotide sequence: TGTGCCAGCAGCTCGCGGGAAAATCAGCCCCAGCATTTT.

This clonotype was detected a few times. V and J are TRBV4-2 and TRBJ2-3; a possible D gene is TRBD2 (7 bases). Germline V gives CDR1 LGHNA, CDR2 YNFKEQ. Trimming shortened V by 5 bases and J by 6 bases, and 15 bases separated the two germline ends. This CDR3 comprises 14 residues. The CDR3 sequence is CASSEGGGRDTQYF. CDR3 sequence (DNA): TGTGCCAGCAGCGAAGGGGGGGGCCGGGATACGCAGTATTTT.

The chain uses TRBV29-1 and TRBJ1-2, with D perhaps matching TRBD1 (5 bases). The V and J ends lost 0 bases and 4 bases respectively, with 12 bases between them. Germline V lookup: CDR1 SQVTM, CDR2 ANQGSEA. The CDR3 sequence is 14 residues long. CDR3 nucleotides: TGCAGCGTTGAAGACCGGGGACGGTTCTATGGCTACACCTTC. Amino acid sequence: CSVEDRGRFYGYTF.

The chain links TRBV28 to TRBJ1-2; 7 bases align to TRBD1. V lost 11 bases and J lost 4; bases outside the gene matches: 22. The CDR3 covers 17 residues. Germline V gene sequence: CDR1 MDHEN, CDR2 SYDVKM. The CDR3 DNA follows: TGTGCCGGCATCTCTGGGGGGTCTCAGGGGGGGAGCTATGGCTACACCTTC. This encodes CAGISGGSQGGSYGYTF.

V gene TRBV4-2 combines with J gene TRBJ2-7; unclear D gene. This CDR3 spans 15 amino acids. V shed 3 bases and J shed 0 bases, with 12 bases lying between them. The germline V gene encodes CDR1 LGHNA and CDR2 YNFKEQ. This CDR3 reads CASSHPPESSYEQYF. CDR3 bases: TGTGCCAGCAGCCATCCTCCTGAGAGCTCCTACGAGCAGTACTTC.